Presented here are 14 T cell receptor beta chains from one specimen sequenced in a study of cytomegalovirus exposure and HLA in healthy donors. Assay: immunoSEQ multiplex PCR; the TCRdb copy retains only in-frame clones and omits some. The sample comprises around 80,000 clones, 85% to 95% of which are singletons, and 0.69% rests with the top ten. The sample taken for sequencing was PBMCs. All receptors come from a woman in her late teens or twenties in good health and CMV-seronegative.

This clone was detected only once. V is TRBV7-6 and J is TRBJ2-5, with D possibly being TRBD1 (6 bases). The germline V and J ends were trimmed by 5 bases and 1 base, with 17 bases remaining between them. The CDR3 totals 16 residues. In germline, CDR1 is SGHVS, CDR2 FNYEAQ. Written as DNA, the CDR3 is TGTGCCAGCAGCCCGCTCCGTGGGGGCCGCCAAGAGACCCAGTACTTC. Protein: CASSPLRGGRQETQYF.

This clone showed up just a few times. V and J are TRBV4-1 and TRBJ1-3, with D perhaps TRBD1 (6 bases). The CDR3 is 17 amino acids. Germline CDR1 is MGHRA and CDR2 is YSYEKL. V lost 1 base and J 3 bases, leaving 16 bases between the germline ends. CDR3 in amino acids: CASSQGTGGMDGNTIYF. Written as DNA, the CDR3 is TGCGCCAGCAGCCAAGGGACGGGGGGCATGGATGGAAACACCATATATTTT.

This clone came up once. Other DNA sequences in the same sample also yield this CDR3. The J gene is TRBJ2-7, the V gene TRBV20-1; no clear D. The ends were cut back, 6 bases at V and 0 bases at J, with 6 bases in the middle. Germline assignment: CDR1 DFQATT and CDR2 SNEGSKA (reference sequence). This CDR3 is 11 amino acids long. In DNA, the CDR3 is TGCAGTGCCCTGAGCTCCTACGAGCAGTACTTC. It yields the protein CSALSSYEQYF.

J is TRBJ2-1 and V is TRBV5-1, with 14 bases lining up with TRBD2. The length of the CDR3 is 13 residues. The V gene's germline CDR1 is SGHRS and CDR2 YFSETQ. V shed 6 bases and J 10 bases; nucleotides not matched to a gene: 3. For the CDR3, the DNA is TGCGCCAGCACCGGACTAGCGGGGGGAGAGCAGTTCTTC. Protein sequence: CASTGLAGGEQFF. The full variable domain, in which reference TRBV5-1 and TRBJ2-1 provide the parts outside the CDR3, is KAGVTQTPRYLIKTRGQQVTLSCSPISGHRSVSWYQQTPGQGLQFLFEYFSETQRNKGNFPGRFSGRQFSNSRSEMNVSTLELGDSALYLCASTGLAGGEQFFGPGTRLTVL.

The chain recombines TRBV30 with TRBJ2-3; D is unresolved. The CDR3 runs 16 residues. Deletions cut 0 bases from V and 0 bases from J, with 13 bases between. Looked up from germline, CDR1 is GTSNPN and CDR2 is SVGIG (reference sequence). CDR3 DNA sequence: TGTGCCTGGAGTGTTCCCGCATTTAGAAGCACAGATACGCAGTATTTT. It yields the protein CAWSVPAFRSTDTQYF.

The V call is TRBV18, the J call TRBJ2-2; D is undetermined. The CDR3 has 16 residues. Germline assignment: CDR1 KGHSH and CDR2 LQKENI. V lost 2 bases to trimming and J lost 0 bases, with 10 bases between them. CDR3 residues: CASSPSLAPNTGELFF. The CDR3, as DNA: TGTGCCAGCTCACCATCTTTGGCTCCGAACACCGGGGAGCTGTTTTTT. Full variable domain (outside the CDR3, taken from reference TRBV18 and TRBJ2-2): NAGVMQNPRHLVRRRGQEARLRCSPMKGHSHVYWYRQLPEEGLKFMVYLQKENIIDESGMPKERFSAEFPKEGPSILRIQQVVRGDSAAYFCASSPSLAPNTGELFFGEGSRLTVL.

The V gene is TRBV12-5, the J gene TRBJ2-3; D uncertain. The V gene lost 2 bases and the J gene lost 5 bases, with 8 bases spanning the gap. Germline values: CDR1 LGHNT, CDR2 FRNRAP. This CDR3 is 13 amino acids long. The CDR3: CASGLSRVDTQYF. CDR3 DNA sequence: TGTGCTAGTGGTTTGTCACGGGTAGATACGCAGTATTTT.

The chain employs TRBV15 and TRBJ2-7; the D gene is possibly TRBD1 (6 bases). CDR1 is LNHNV, CDR2 YYDKDF, per germline (reference sequence). V gave up 1 base and J gave up 6 bases, with 16 bases separating them. The CDR3 loop spans 15 amino acids. CDR3 protein: CATSRGPGVYVEQYF. Here the CDR3 DNA reads TGTGCCACCAGCAGAGGTCCAGGGGTTTATGTCGAGCAGTACTTC. The variable domain in full, completed from reference TRBV15 and TRBJ2-7, reads DAMVIQNPRYQVTQFGKPVTLSCSQTLNHNVMYWYQQKSSQAPKLLFHYYDKDFNNEADTPDNFQSRRPNTSFCFLDIRSPGLGDTAMYLCATSRGPGVYVEQYFGPGTRLTVT.

The rearrangement links TRBV5-8 to TRBJ1-4, with 9 bases that match TRBD1. The CDR3 extends over 15 amino acids. With 4 bases clipped from V and 5 bases from J, the junction kept 6 bases outside the gene matches. CDR1 and CDR2 from the germline V gene are SGHTS and YDEGEE. CDR3 residues: CASSPGDRANEKLFF. The CDR3 DNA follows: TGTGCCAGCAGCCCGGGGGACAGGGCAAATGAAAAACTGTTTTTT. The complete variable domain, with remaining parts taken from reference TRBV5-8 and TRBJ1-4, reads EAGVTQSPTHLIKTRGQQATLRCSPISGHTSVYWYQQALGLGLQFLLWYDEGEERNRGNFPPRFSGRQFPNYSSELNVNALELEDSALYLCASSPGDRANEKLFFGSGTQLSVL.

The rearrangement uses TRBV25-1 and TRBJ1-4, with a tentative D call TRBD1 (5 bases). Trimming took off 3 bases at V and 8 bases at J, with 13 bases between the two ends. This CDR3 is 14 amino acids long. CDR1 and CDR2 (germline): MGHDK, SYGVNS. Written as DNA, the CDR3 is TGTGCCAGCAGTGAGCTCAGGGTAGGGGAAAAACTGTTTTTT. Translated: CASSELRVGEKLFF.

The V and J genes are TRBV29-1 and TRBJ2-7; possibly TRBD1 for D (6 bases). The CDR3 runs 16 residues. Trimming cost V 3 bases and J 2 bases, with 20 bases left between them. CDR1 and CDR2 from the germline V gene are SQVTM and ANQGSEA. CDR3 DNA sequence: TGCAGCGTTGAGAAATCGGGGCAAGGGGGAACCTACGAGCAGTACTTC. Translation: CSVEKSGQGGTYEQYF.

The J gene is TRBJ2-7, the V gene TRBV10-1, with 7 bases fitting TRBD2. Trimming removed 0 bases from V and 6 bases from J; junction bases left unmatched: 8. CDR1 WNHNN and CDR2 SYGVQD come from the germline V gene (reference sequence). The length of the CDR3 is 15 residues. CDR3 sequence reads: CASSESWEGTSEQYF. CDR3 bases: TGCGCCAGCAGTGAGTCATGGGAGGGCACCTCCGAGCAGTACTTC.

The V call is TRBV11-2, the J call TRBJ1-1; 8 nucleotides line up with TRBD1. Looked up from germline, CDR1 is SGHAT and CDR2 is FQNNGV. The J segment lost 5 bases and the V segment lost 0 bases, leaving 5 bases of the junction unmatched. The CDR3 is made up of 15 amino acids. The CDR3 reads CASSLERTGWTEAFF. The CDR3 region has the DNA TGTGCCAGCAGCTTAGAGCGGACAGGGTGGACTGAAGCTTTCTTT.

This chain links TRBV21-1 with TRBJ2-7; the table's D call TRBD2 went unverified against the DNA. TRBV21-1 represents a pseudogene. This CDR3 spans 14 amino acids. Here the CDR3 DNA reads TGTGCCAGCCGTTTCCCCGGGTCGAACTACGAGCAGTACTTC. It specifies CASRFPGSNYEQYF.